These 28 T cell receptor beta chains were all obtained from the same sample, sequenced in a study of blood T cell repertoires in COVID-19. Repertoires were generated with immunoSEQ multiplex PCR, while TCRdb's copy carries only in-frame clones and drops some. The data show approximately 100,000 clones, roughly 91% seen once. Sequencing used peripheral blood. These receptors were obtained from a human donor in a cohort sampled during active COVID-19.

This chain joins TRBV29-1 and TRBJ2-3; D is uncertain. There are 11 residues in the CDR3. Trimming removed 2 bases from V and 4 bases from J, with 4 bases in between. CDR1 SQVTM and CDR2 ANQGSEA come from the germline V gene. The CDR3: CSVEPADTQYF. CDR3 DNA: TGCAGCGTTGAACCCGCAGATACGCAGTATTTT.

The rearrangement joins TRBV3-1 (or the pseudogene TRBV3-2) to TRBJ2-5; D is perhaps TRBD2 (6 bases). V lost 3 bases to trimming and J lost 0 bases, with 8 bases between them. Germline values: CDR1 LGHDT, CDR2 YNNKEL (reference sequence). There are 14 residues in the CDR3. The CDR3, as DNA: TGTGCCAGCAGCCATCAGCGGGACCAAGAGACCCAGTACTTC. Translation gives CASSHQRDQETQYF.

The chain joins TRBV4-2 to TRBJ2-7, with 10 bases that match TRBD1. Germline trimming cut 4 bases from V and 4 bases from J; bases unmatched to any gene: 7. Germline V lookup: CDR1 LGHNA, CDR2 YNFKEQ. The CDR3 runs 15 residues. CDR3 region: CASSREDRGTYEQYF. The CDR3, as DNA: TGTGCCAGCAGCCGAGAGGACAGGGGGACATACGAGCAGTACTTC.

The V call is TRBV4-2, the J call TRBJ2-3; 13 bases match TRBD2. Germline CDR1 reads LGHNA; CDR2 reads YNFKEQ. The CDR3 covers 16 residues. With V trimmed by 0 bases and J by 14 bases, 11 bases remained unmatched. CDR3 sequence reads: CASSQDSKLAGGPGYF. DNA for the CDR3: TGTGCCAGCAGCCAAGATTCCAAACTAGCGGGAGGGCCGGGGTATTTT.

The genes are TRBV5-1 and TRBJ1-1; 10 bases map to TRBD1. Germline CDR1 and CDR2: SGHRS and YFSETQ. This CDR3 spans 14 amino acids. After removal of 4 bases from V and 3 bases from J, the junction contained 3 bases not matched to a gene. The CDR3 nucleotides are TGCGCCAGCAGCCCGGACAGGGGGTACACTGAAGCTTTCTTT. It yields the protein CASSPDRGYTEAFF.

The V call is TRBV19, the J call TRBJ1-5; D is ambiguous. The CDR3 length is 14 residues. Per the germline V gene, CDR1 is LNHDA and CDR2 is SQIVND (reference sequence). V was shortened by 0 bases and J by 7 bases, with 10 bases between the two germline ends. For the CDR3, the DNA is TGTGCCAGTAGTATAGATGGGCCATGGCAGCCCCAGCATTTT. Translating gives CASSIDGPWQPQHF.

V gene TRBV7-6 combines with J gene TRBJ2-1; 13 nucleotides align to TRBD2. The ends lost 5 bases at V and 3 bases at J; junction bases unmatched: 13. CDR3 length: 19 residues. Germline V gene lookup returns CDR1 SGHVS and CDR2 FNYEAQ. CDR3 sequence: CASSPTGTSGGAVYNEQFF. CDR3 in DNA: TGTGCCAGCAGCCCAACTGGAACTAGCGGGGGGGCTGTCTACAATGAGCAGTTCTTC.

The chain's CDR3 is CASSAPSVRGPGLVSDTQYF. CDR3 sequence (DNA): TGTGCCAGCAGTGCACCCTCAGTACGGGGACCGGGACTAGTGTCAGATACGCAGTATTTT. The rearrangement uses TRBV2 and TRBJ2-3; 8 nucleotides agree with TRBD2. CDR1 and CDR2 (germline): SNHLY, FYNNEI. The CDR3 is 20 residues long. The trim removed 4 bases at V and 4 bases at J, leaving 22 bases unmatched.

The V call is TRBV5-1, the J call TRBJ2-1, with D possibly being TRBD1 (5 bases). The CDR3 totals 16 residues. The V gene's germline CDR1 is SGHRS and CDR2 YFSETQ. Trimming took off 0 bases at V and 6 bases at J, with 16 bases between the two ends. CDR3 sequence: CASSLGSVGPSNEQFF. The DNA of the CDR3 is TGCGCCAGCAGCTTGGGGTCGGTGGGGCCGTCCAATGAGCAGTTCTTC.

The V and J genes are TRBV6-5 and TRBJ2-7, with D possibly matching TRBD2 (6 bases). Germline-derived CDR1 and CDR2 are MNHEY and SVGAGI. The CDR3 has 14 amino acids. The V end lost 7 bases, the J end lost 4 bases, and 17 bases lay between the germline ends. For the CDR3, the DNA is TGTGCCAGCATCCCCGGGACTCATTATTACGAGCAGTACTTC. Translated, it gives CASIPGTHYYEQYF.

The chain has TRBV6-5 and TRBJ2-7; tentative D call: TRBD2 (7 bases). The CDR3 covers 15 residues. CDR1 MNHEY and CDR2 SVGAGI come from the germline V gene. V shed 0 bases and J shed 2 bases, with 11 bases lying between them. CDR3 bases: TGTGCCAGCAGTTACTCCTCGCGGGGGCCCTACGAGCAGTACTTC. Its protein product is CASSYSSRGPYEQYF.

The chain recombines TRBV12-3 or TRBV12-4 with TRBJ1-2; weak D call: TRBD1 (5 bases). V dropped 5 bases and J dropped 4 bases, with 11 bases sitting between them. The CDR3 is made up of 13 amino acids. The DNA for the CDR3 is TGTGCCAGCAGTAACGGGGGGTCCTATGGCTACACCTTC. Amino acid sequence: CASSNGGSYGYTF.

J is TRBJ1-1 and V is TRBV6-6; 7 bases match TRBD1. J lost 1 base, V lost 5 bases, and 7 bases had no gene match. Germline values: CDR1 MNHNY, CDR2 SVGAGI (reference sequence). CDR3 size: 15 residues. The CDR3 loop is CASSDNQGENTEAFF. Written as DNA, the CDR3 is TGTGCCAGCAGTGACAATCAGGGGGAGAACACTGAAGCTTTCTTT.

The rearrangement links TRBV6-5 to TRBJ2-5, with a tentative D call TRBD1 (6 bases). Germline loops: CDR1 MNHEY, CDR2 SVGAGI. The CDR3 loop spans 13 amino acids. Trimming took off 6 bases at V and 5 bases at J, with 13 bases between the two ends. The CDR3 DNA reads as TGTGCCAGCAGGCAGGGGAGTCGGGAGACCCAGTACTTC. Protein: CASRQGSRETQYF.

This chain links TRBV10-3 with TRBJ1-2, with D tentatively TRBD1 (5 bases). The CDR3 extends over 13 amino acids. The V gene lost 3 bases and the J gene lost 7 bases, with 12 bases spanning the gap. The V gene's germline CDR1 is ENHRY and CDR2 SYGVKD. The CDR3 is CAISDPREGGYTF. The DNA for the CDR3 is TGTGCCATCAGTGACCCCAGGGAAGGTGGCTACACCTTC.

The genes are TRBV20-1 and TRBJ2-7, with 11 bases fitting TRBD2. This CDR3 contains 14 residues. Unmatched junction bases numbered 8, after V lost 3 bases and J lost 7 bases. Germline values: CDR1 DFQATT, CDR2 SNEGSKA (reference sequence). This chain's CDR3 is CSASNSGGAGEQYF. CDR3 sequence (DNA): TGCAGTGCTAGTAATAGCGGGGGGGCTGGGGAGCAGTACTTC.

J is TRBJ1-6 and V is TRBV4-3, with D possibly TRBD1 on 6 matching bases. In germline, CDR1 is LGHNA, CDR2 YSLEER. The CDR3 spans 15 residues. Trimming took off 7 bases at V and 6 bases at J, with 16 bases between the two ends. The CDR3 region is CASKGDVWTNSPLHF. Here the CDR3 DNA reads TGCGCCAGCAAGGGGGACGTCTGGACTAATTCACCCCTCCACTTT.

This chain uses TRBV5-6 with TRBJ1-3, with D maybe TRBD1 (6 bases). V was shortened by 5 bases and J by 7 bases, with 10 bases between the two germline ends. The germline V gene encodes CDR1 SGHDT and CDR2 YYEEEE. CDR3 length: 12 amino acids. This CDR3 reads CASRQGGNTIYF. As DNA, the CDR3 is TGTGCCAGCAGACAGGGAGGGAACACCATATATTTT. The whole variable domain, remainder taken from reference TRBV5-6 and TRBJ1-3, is DAGVTQSPTHLIKTRGQQVTLRCSPKSGHDTVSWYQQALGQGPQFIFQYYEEEERQRGNFPDRFSGHQFPNYSSELNVNALLLGDSALYLCASRQGGNTIYFGEGSWLTVV.

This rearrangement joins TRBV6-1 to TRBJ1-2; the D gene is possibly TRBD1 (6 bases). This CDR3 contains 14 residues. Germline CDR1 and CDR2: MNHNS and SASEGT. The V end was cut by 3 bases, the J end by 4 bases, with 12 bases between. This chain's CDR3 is CASSDQGWTYGYTF. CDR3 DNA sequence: TGTGCCAGCAGTGACCAGGGGTGGACCTATGGCTACACCTTC.

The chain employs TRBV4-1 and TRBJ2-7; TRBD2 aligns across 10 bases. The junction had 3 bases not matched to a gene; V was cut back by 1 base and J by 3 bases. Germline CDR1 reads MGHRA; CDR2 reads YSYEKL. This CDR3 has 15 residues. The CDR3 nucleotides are TGCGCCAGCAGCCAAGCTAGCGGGAGTTTCTACGAGCAGTACTTC. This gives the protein CASSQASGSFYEQYF.

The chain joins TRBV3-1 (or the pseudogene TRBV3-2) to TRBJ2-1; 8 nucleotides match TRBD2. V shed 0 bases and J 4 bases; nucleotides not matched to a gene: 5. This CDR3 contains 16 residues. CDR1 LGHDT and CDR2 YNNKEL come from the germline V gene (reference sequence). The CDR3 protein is CASSQESGGDYNEQFF. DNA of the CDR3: TGTGCCAGCAGCCAAGAAAGCGGGGGCGATTACAATGAGCAGTTCTTC.

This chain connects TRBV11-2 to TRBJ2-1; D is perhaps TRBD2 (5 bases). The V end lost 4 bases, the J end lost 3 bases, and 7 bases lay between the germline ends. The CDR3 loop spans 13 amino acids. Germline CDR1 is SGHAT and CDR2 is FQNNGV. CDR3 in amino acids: CASSSGLYNEQFF. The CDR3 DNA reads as TGTGCCAGCAGCTCCGGACTCTACAATGAGCAGTTCTTC.

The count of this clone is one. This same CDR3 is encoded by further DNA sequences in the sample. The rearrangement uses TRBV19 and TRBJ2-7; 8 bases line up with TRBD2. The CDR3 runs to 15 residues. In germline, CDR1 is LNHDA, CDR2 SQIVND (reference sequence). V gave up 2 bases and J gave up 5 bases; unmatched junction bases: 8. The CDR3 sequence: CASSIRGGGIHEQYF. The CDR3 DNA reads TGTGCCAGTAGTATACGAGGCGGGGGGATCCACGAGCAGTACTTC.

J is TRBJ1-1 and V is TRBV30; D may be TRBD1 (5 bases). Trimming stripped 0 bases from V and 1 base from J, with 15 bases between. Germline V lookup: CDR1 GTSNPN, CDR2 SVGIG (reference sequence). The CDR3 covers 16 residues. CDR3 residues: CAWSVRWGVSNTEAFF. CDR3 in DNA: TGTGCCTGGAGTGTACGGTGGGGGGTATCGAACACTGAAGCTTTCTTT.

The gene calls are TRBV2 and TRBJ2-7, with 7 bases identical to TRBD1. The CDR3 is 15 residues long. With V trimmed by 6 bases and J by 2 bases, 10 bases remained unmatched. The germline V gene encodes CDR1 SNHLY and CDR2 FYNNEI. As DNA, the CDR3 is TGTGCCAGCAGCCCCAGGGTCGGGACAGCCTACGAGCAGTACTTC. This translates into CASSPRVGTAYEQYF.

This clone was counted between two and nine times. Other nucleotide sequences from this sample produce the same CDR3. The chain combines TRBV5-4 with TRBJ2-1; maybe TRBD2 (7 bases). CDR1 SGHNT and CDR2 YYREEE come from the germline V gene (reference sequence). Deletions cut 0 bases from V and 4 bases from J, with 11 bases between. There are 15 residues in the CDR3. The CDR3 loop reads CASSLEGGGYNEQFF. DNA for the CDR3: TGTGCCAGCAGCTTGGAGGGAGGGGGATACAATGAGCAGTTCTTC.

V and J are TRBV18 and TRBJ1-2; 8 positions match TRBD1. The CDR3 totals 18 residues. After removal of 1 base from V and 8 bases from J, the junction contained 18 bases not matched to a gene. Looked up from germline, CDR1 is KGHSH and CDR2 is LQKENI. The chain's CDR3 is CASSPRNPVDRDVRGYTF. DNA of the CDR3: TGTGCCAGCTCACCACGAAACCCCGTGGACAGGGATGTGCGGGGCTACACCTTC.

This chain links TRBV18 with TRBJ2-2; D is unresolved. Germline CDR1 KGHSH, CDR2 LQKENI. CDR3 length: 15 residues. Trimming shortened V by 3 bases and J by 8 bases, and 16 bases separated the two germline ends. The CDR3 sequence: CASSPNRLESGELFF. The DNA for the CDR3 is TGTGCCAGCTCACCGAATAGACTCGAGTCTGGGGAGCTGTTTTTT. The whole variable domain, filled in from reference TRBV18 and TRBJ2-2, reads NAGVMQNPRHLVRRRGQEARLRCSPMKGHSHVYWYRQLPEEGLKFMVYLQKENIIDESGMPKERFSAEFPKEGPSILRIQQVVRGDSAAYFCASSPNRLESGELFFGEGSRLTVL.